The subject of this entry is one T cell receptor (beta chain). Its antigen remains unknown. This CDR3 has 16 amino acids. CDR1 is MGHRA, CDR2 YSYEKL, per germline. Trimming stripped 3 bases from V and 4 bases from J, with 16 bases between. PCR used 60 Vbeta primers and 13 Jbeta primers. Using immunoSEQ multiplex PCR, the repertoire was profiled, and TCRdb retains in-frame clones only, with some absent. This sample contains about 210,000 clones. The record originates from a study of cytomegalovirus exposure and HLA in healthy donors. The study, taken as a whole, reports: There were under 200 TCR beta chains listed as cytomegalovirus-associated. As a later analysis showed, a missense DCLRE1C variant was linked to trimming of TCR beta V- and J-genes. The classifier reportedly diagnosed cytomegalovirus status with high specificity and sensitivity.

This clonotype was obtained from a woman aged 25 to 39 in good health and CMV-seropositive. The material sequenced was PBMCs. This chain links TRBV4-1 with TRBJ2-1, with D tentatively TRBD2 (5 bases). The CDR3: CASSQGVEVLYNEQFF. Here the CDR3 DNA reads TGCGCCAGCAGCCAGGGAGTGGAGGTCCTATACAATGAGCAGTTCTTC.